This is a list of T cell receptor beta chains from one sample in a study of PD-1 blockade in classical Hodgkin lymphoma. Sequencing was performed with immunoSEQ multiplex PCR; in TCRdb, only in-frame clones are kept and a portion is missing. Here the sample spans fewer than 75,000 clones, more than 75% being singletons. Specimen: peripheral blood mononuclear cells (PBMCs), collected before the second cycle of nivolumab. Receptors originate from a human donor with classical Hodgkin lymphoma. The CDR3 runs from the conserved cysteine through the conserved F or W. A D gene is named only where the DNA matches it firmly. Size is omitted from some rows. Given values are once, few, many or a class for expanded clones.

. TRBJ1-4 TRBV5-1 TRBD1 TGCGCCAGCAGGTCGACCGGGACAGGGAATGAAAAACTGTTTTTT CASRSTGTGNEKLFF
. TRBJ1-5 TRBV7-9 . TGTGCCAGCAGCTTCCAGGGAGGCCAGCCCCAGCATTTT CASSFQGGQPQHF
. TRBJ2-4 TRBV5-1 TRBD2 TGCGCCAGCAGCTTAACGGGGGGGCCGACAAACATTCAGTACTTC CASSLTGGPTNIQYF
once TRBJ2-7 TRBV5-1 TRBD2 TGCGCCAGCAGCACCGGGACTAGCGGCATCTTAAGCTCCTACGAGCAGTACTTC CASSTGTSGILSSYEQYF
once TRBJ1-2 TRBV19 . TGTGCCAGTAGTTTTACGGACTATGGCTACACCTTC CASSFTDYGYTF
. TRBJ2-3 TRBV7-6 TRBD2 TGTGCCAGCAGCTTAGGCAGCGGGGGAATTCGCACAGATACGCAGTATTTT CASSLGSGGIRTDTQYF
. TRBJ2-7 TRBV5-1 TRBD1 TGCGCCAGCAGCTTGGCCACAGGGGTGACCTACGAGCAGTACTTC CASSLATGVTYEQYF
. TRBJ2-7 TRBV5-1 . TGCGCCAGCAGCTTGGCCACTTCCTACGAGCAGTACTTC CASSLATSYEQYF
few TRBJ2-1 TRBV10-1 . TGCGCCAGCAGTGAGTCACCCTTGGGACTGGATGAGCAGTTCTTC CASSESPLGLDEQFF
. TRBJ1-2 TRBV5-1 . TGCGCCAGCAGCGGTGAGGGCTATGGCTACACCTTC CASSGEGYGYTF
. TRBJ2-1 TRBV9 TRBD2 TGTGCCAGCCAGCGGGGCTCCTACAATGAGCAGTTCTTC CASQRGSYNEQFF
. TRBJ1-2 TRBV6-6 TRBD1 TGTGCCAGCAGCCAGGACAGGAAGTATGGCTACACCTTC CASSQDRKYGYTF
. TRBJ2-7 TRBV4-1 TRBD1 TGCGCCAGCAGCCAGGACAGGGGCGACGAGCAGTACTTC CASSQDRGDEQYF
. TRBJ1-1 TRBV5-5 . TGTGCCAGCAGCTTGATGGGTCCCCCGAACACTGAAGCTTTCTTT CASSLMGPPNTEAFF
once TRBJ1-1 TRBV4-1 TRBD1 TGCGCCAGCAGCCGCTTACAGGGGGTGAACACTGAAGCTTTCTTT CASSRLQGVNTEAFF
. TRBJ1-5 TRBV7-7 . TGTGCCAGCAGCTTAGCATGGGTTTATCAGCCCCAGCATTTT CASSLAWVYQPQHF
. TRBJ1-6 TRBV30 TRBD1 TGTGCCTGGACGGACAGGGTCTCACCCCTCCACTTT CAWTDRVSPLHF
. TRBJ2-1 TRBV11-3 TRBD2 TGTGCCAGCAGCCGCTTAAAAAGTACTAGCGCCTACAATGAGCAGTTCTTC CASSRLKSTSAYNEQFF
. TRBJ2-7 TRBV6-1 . TGTGCCAGCAGTGAAACTCCCACTGTTACCTACGAGCAGTACTTC CASSETPTVTYEQYF
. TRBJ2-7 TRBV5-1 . TGCGCCAGCATGCCGGGGGGCAGCTCCTACGAGCAGTACTTC CASMPGGSSYEQYF
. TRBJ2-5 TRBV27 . TGTGCCAGCAGGACCGTGGTTGGGAACCAAGAGACCCAGTACTTC CASRTVVGNQETQYF
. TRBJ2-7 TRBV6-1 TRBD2 TGTGCCAGCAGTGGTACTAGCGGGGGGGACGAGCAGTACTTC CASSGTSGGDEQYF
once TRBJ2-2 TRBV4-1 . TGCGCCAGCAGCCAGGACAGATACACCGGGGAGCTGTTTTTT CASSQDRYTGELFF
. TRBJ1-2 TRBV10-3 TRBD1 TGTGCCATCGGACAGGGAGGGGCTCTCTATGGCTACACCTTC CAIGQGGALYGYTF
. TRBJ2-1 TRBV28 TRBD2 TGTGCCAGCAGTGGGGAGGGGACGGTCAACTACAATGAGCAGTTCTTC CASSGEGTVNYNEQFF
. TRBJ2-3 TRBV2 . TGTGCCAGCATTAAACGACCACTTTCAGGGATCGCAGATACGCAGTATTTT CASIKRPLSGIADTQYF
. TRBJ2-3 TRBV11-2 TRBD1 TGTGCCAGCAGCAACCGACAGGGGAGGGATACGCAGTATTTT CASSNRQGRDTQYF
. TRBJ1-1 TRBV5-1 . TGCGCCAGCAGCTGGACGATTAGTGGTAGGGGGGGCACTGAAGCTTTCTTT CASSWTISGRGGTEAFF
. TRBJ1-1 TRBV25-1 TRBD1 TGTGCCAGCAATTCCAGGGGGTCCACTGAAGCTTTCTTT CASNSRGSTEAFF
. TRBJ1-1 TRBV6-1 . TGTGCCAGCAGTGAACGGGGAGTGAACACTGAAGCTTTCTTT CASSERGVNTEAFF
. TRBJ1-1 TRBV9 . TGTGCCAGCAGCGTAGCTACGGGGGGGCGGACGAACACTGAAGCTTTCTTT CASSVATGGRTNTEAFF
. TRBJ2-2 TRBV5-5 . TGTGCCAGCAGCATCCTCGGGGGCTCCACCGGGGAGCTGTTTTTT CASSILGGSTGELFF
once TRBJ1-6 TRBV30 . TGTGCCTGTAAGGGAAGCTCCTATAATTCACCCCTCCACTTT CACKGSSYNSPLHF
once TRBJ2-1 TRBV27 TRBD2 TGTGCCAGCAATTCTTTTCGGGCTAGCGGGGGGTTGGAGCAGTTCTTC CASNSFRASGGLEQFF
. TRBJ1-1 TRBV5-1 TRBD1 TGCGCCAGCAGCTTGGGGGACAGGGTCACTGAAGCTTTCTTT CASSLGDRVTEAFF
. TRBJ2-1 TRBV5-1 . TGCGCCAGCAGCTTGGTTTCCGGGGCCTACAATGAGCAGTTCTTC CASSLVSGAYNEQFF
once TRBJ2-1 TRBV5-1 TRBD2 TGCGCCAGCAGCTCAGGACTAGCGAGCAATGAGCAGTTCTTC CASSSGLASNEQFF
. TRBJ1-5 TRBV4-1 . TGCGCCAGCAGCCACATAGGGGTAGGGCACCTTAATCAGCCCCAGCATTTT CASSHIGVGHLNQPQHF
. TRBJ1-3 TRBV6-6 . TGTGCCAGCAGGTCAGATGCTGGAAACACCATATATTTT CASRSDAGNTIYF
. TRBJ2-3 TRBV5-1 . TGCGCCAGCAGCCTACCCAGCCAGGGCATCACAGATACGCAGTATTTT CASSLPSQGITDTQYF
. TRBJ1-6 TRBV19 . TGTGCCAGTAGTGCCTGGACGGGGCTAAAGAGCTCCTATAATTCACCCCTCCACTTT CASSAWTGLKSSYNSPLHF
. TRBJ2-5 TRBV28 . TGTGCCAGCAGTTCCCCAGGGACCCCCAGGGAGACCCAGTACTTC CASSSPGTPRETQYF
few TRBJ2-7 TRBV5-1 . TGCGCCAGCAGATCAGATGCCTACGAGCAGTACTTC CASRSDAYEQYF
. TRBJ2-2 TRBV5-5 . TGTGCCAGCAGCTTTTGGGGAACGGGGGCCGGGGAGCTGTTTTTT CASSFWGTGAGELFF
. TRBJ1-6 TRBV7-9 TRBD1 TGTGCCAGCAGCTTAACGGCAGGGGGCTTGTCACCCCTCCACTTT CASSLTAGGLSPLHF
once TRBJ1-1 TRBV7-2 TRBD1 TGTGCCAGCAGCGCGTACAGGGGGCCCACTGAAGCTTTCTTT CASSAYRGPTEAFF
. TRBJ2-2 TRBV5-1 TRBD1 TGCGCCAGCAGCTCGACAGGGGGCGTCCCCGGGGAGCTGTTTTTT CASSSTGGVPGELFF
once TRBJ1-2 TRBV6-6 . TGTGCCAGCAGCCAGTTGGACGGCAATAACTATGGCTACACCTTC CASSQLDGNNYGYTF
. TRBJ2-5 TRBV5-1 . TGCGCCAGCAGCTTCGGAAGGGGGCAAGAGACCCAGTACTTC CASSFGRGQETQYF
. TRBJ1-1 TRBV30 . TGTGCCTGGAGTGTCTACCGTAGGGGCACTGAAGCTTTCTTT CAWSVYRRGTEAFF
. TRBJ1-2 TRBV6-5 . TGTGCCAGCAGAGAGAAAACAGGGAATAAAAATGGCTACACCTTC CASREKTGNKNGYTF
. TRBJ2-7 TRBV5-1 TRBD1 TGCGCCAGCAGCTTATCCGGACAGGGTTCGTACGAGCAGTACTTC CASSLSGQGSYEQYF